This TCR beta chain was recorded in a study of T cell responses to AZD1222 COVID-19 vaccine. Findings and caveats of the study: White British people made up most donors, females outnumbered males, and clonal diversity was possibly underestimated. Spike-specific TCRs gained breadth and depth after people received two AZD1222 doses. Nearly half of spike-specific TCRs reportedly go after variant regions that carry no mutations. Repertoires were obtained solely post-peak T cell response.

This clone was found once. Its specificity is not known. Libraries were prepared by immunoSEQ multiplex PCR; TCRdb keeps only in-frame clonotypes and omits some of them. The sample records 150,000 or so clones, about 88% being singletons. The germline gives CDR1 MNHEY, CDR2 SVGAGI. Trimming took off 4 bases at V and 3 bases at J, with 15 bases between the two ends. The CDR3 is 15 amino acids. Sample: peripheral blood, taken on day 0 of AZD1222 vaccination. The J gene is TRBJ1-1, the V gene TRBV6-5, with D hard to call. This TCR was recovered from an adult in good health. The CDR3: CASSSQTLADTEAFF. CDR3 nucleotides: TGTGCCAGCAGTTCCCAAACCCTTGCGGACACTGAAGCTTTCTTT.